These T cell receptor beta chains were read from a single sample in a study of lymphopenia after photon versus proton radiotherapy. TCRdb keeps only in-frame clones here, not all; method: immunoSEQ multiplex PCR. In the table there are approximately 31,000 clones, over 75% of which are singletons. The sample in question was peripheral blood, obtained from a patient treated with proton-based radiotherapy. Receptors originate from a woman aged 70-85 years with pancreatic cancer. Both conserved end residues are part of each CDR3. The order of the fields is CDR3 DNA, CDR3 protein, V gene, CDR3 length, J gene, clone size, D gene. A D gene is named only where the DNA matches it firmly. Clone size, where shown, is once, few, many, or a class for clones that have expanded.

DNA: TGTGCCAGCAGCTCATGGACACTCCAAGAGACCCAGTACTTC
CDR3: CASSSWTLQETQYF
V: TRBV7-9
length: 14
J: TRBJ2-5
size: -
D: -

DNA: TGTGCCAGCAGCCGGAACCCCGGGACAGGGAACACCGGGGAGCTGTTTTTT
CDR3: CASSRNPGTGNTGELFF
V: TRBV13
length: 17
J: TRBJ2-2
size: -
D: TRBD1

DNA: TGTGCCAGCAGCAAATCCGGGCCTGGGGAGACCCAGTACTTC
CDR3: CASSKSGPGETQYF
V: TRBV7-2
length: 14
J: TRBJ2-5
size: -
D: -

DNA: TGTGCCAGCAGCGTAGCCCTCACAGATACGCAGTATTTT
CDR3: CASSVALTDTQYF
V: TRBV9
length: 13
J: TRBJ2-3
size: -
D: -

DNA: TGTGCCAGCACAACCCCAGGGGTACGGATAAGGGATGGCTACACCTTC
CDR3: CASTTPGVRIRDGYTF
V: TRBV28
length: 16
J: TRBJ1-2
size: -
D: -

DNA: TGTGCCAGCAGGACCGGGGTGGAGACCCAGTACTTC
CDR3: CASRTGVETQYF
V: TRBV2
length: 12
J: TRBJ2-5
size: -
D: -

DNA: TGTGCCAGCACCTCCTTGGACACTGGCAATGAGCAGTTCTTC
CDR3: CASTSLDTGNEQFF
V: TRBV28
length: 14
J: TRBJ2-1
size: -
D: -

DNA: TGTGCCAGCAGCCATCAGCTCCCCGCAGAGAACTATGGCTACACCTTC
CDR3: CASSHQLPAENYGYTF
V: TRBV7-3
length: 16
J: TRBJ1-2
size: -
D: -

DNA: TGTGCCAGCAGAAATACAGGGCGGGAGACCCAGTACTTC
CDR3: CASRNTGRETQYF
V: TRBV2
length: 13
J: TRBJ2-5
size: few
D: -

DNA: TGTGCCAGTAGTCAGACAGGGGATCTGTCTGACCGGGGAGCTTTCTTT
CDR3: CASSQTGDLSDRGAFF
V: TRBV19
length: 16
J: TRBJ1-1
size: -
D: TRBD1

DNA: TGCGCCAGCAGCTGGGGAGGGGGTGGCGAGCAGTACTTC
CDR3: CASSWGGGGEQYF
V: TRBV5-1
length: 13
J: TRBJ2-7
size: few
D: -

DNA: TGTGCCAGCAGCTTAGATCTTAAGAGGGTGCAGTACTTC
CDR3: CASSLDLKRVQYF
V: TRBV7-2
length: 13
J: TRBJ2-7
size: -
D: -

DNA: TGTGCTAGTGGTTCAGAGACTAGCTCCTACAATGAGCAGTTCTTC
CDR3: CASGSETSSYNEQFF
V: TRBV12-5
length: 15
J: TRBJ2-1
size: -
D: -

DNA: TGTGCCAGTAGCCAAGCGGGAGAGAACACCGGGGAGCTGTTTTTT
CDR3: CASSQAGENTGELFF
V: TRBV19
length: 15
J: TRBJ2-2
size: -
D: TRBD2

DNA: TGTGCCAGCAGTTACGGAAATGAGCAGTTCTTC
CDR3: CASSYGNEQFF
V: TRBV6-5
length: 11
J: TRBJ2-1
size: -
D: -

DNA: TGTGCCAGCAGCTTCGGTACACCGTTACGGGAGCAGTACTTC
CDR3: CASSFGTPLREQYF
V: TRBV11-3
length: 14
J: TRBJ2-7
size: -
D: -

DNA: TGTGCCAGCAGCTTAGATGGAATGGGGCAGGGAGAGACCCAGTACTTC
CDR3: CASSLDGMGQGETQYF
V: TRBV11-3
length: 16
J: TRBJ2-5
size: -
D: -

DNA: TGTGCCAGCAGCCAAGACTTAGCTAGCGGGAGGACTAGCACAGATACGCAGTATTTT
CDR3: CASSQDLASGRTSTDTQYF
V: TRBV4-2
length: 19
J: TRBJ2-3
size: -
D: TRBD2

DNA: TGTGCCAGCAGTCGCAATACCCGCTCAGATGGGGCCAACGTCCTGACTTTC
CDR3: CASSRNTRSDGANVLTF
V: TRBV7-3
length: 17
J: TRBJ2-6
size: -
D: -

DNA: TGCGCCAGCAGTGCTATGGTACGCAGAAAGACCTATGGCTACACCTTC
CDR3: CASSAMVRRKTYGYTF
V: TRBV23-1
length: 16
J: TRBJ1-2
size: -
D: -

DNA: TGTGCCAGCAGTTTACCCGCCGGACTCCGCCGAACCTACGAGCAGTACTTC
CDR3: CASSLPAGLRRTYEQYF
V: TRBV28
length: 17
J: TRBJ2-7
size: -
D: -

DNA: TGTGCCAGCAGCTTTTTGGGACAGGGACATACCGGGGAGCTGTTTTTT
CDR3: CASSFLGQGHTGELFF
V: TRBV7-9
length: 16
J: TRBJ2-2
size: once
D: TRBD1

DNA: TGTGCCAGCAGCTTACCCCACCCCAATGAGCAGTTCTTC
CDR3: CASSLPHPNEQFF
V: TRBV11-2
length: 13
J: TRBJ2-1
size: -
D: -

DNA: TGCGCCAGCAGCCAAGATGGAAGTGGCTGGGCCGACGAGCAGTACTTC
CDR3: CASSQDGSGWADEQYF
V: TRBV4-3
length: 16
J: TRBJ2-7
size: -
D: -

DNA: TGCAGTGCCCAAGCGGACCAGCCCCAGCATTTT
CDR3: CSAQADQPQHF
V: TRBV20-1
length: 11
J: TRBJ1-5
size: -
D: -

DNA: TGTGCCACCAGCAGAGTTTCAGGGAACGGTGGCTACACCTTC
CDR3: CATSRVSGNGGYTF
V: TRBV15
length: 14
J: TRBJ1-2
size: -
D: -

DNA: TGTGCCAGCAGTGGAGCCGACAGCTGGAAGAGATCGACCCAGTACTTC
CDR3: CASSGADSWKRSTQYF
V: TRBV28
length: 16
J: TRBJ2-5
size: -
D: -

DNA: TGCGCCAGCAGGGAGCGGGAGAGGACCGGGGAGCTGTTTTTT
CDR3: CASRERERTGELFF
V: TRBV5-1
length: 14
J: TRBJ2-2
size: -
D: TRBD2

DNA: TGTGCCAGCAGCTTAGGTTCCCTCAATCAGCCCCAGCATTTT
CDR3: CASSLGSLNQPQHF
V: TRBV7-2
length: 14
J: TRBJ1-5
size: once
D: -

DNA: TGTGCCAGCTCACCACAAGTGTGGAATTCACCCCTCCACTTT
CDR3: CASSPQVWNSPLHF
V: TRBV18
length: 14
J: TRBJ1-6
size: -
D: -

DNA: TGTGCCAGCAGCGAGGGGGTCCTGCGGGAGGGCCAAGAGACCCAGTACTTC
CDR3: CASSEGVLREGQETQYF
V: TRBV9
length: 17
J: TRBJ2-5
size: -
D: TRBD2

DNA: TGTGCCAGCACAGGGGGCAGTTCCTATAATTCACCCCTCCACTTT
CDR3: CASTGGSSYNSPLHF
V: TRBV2
length: 15
J: TRBJ1-6
size: -
D: TRBD1

DNA: TGTGCCAGCAGTTCACCGGCCCCATCCTACGAGCAGTACTTC
CDR3: CASSSPAPSYEQYF
V: TRBV6-5
length: 14
J: TRBJ2-7
size: -
D: -

DNA: TGTGCCAGCAGAGATGGGACCTGTCTTTCCTACGAGCAGTACTTC
CDR3: CASRDGTCLSYEQYF
V: TRBV6-9
length: 15
J: TRBJ2-7
size: -
D: -

DNA: TGTGCCAGCTCTTCAACGGGACTGCGAGGTGGCTACACCTTC
CDR3: CASSSTGLRGGYTF
V: TRBV18
length: 14
J: TRBJ1-2
size: few
D: -

DNA: TGTGCCAGCAGCAACCGGGACAGCTACGAGCAGTACTTC
CDR3: CASSNRDSYEQYF
V: TRBV9
length: 13
J: TRBJ2-7
size: few
D: TRBD1

DNA: TGTGCCACCAGCAGAGATTTAAACTCCTACAATGAGCAGTTCTTC
CDR3: CATSRDLNSYNEQFF
V: TRBV15
length: 15
J: TRBJ2-1
size: -
D: -

DNA: TGTGCCAGTGGACAGGGCGGCTTCCAAGAGACCCAGTACTTC
CDR3: CASGQGGFQETQYF
V: TRBV19
length: 14
J: TRBJ2-5
size: -
D: TRBD1

DNA: TGTGCCAGCAGCCCGGGACTAGCGGGAGAGGTAAGCCGCTACAATGAGCAGTTCTTC
CDR3: CASSPGLAGEVSRYNEQFF
V: TRBV11-2
length: 19
J: TRBJ2-1
size: -
D: TRBD2

DNA: TGTGCCAGCAGCCTCGAAACCGGACGGTTCCAGGCGACCCAGTACTTC
CDR3: CASSLETGRFQATQYF
V: TRBV5-6
length: 16
J: TRBJ2-5
size: -
D: -

DNA: TGCAGCGTTGAAGGGGCTAATGAAAAACTGTTTTTT
CDR3: CSVEGANEKLFF
V: TRBV29-1
length: 12
J: TRBJ1-4
size: -
D: -

DNA: TGTGCCTGGAGTTTAGACAGGGGGGCCGGGGCGGCTTTCTTT
CDR3: CAWSLDRGAGAAFF
V: TRBV30
length: 14
J: TRBJ1-1
size: -
D: TRBD1

DNA: TGTGCCAGCAGCATACGGACAGAAAGCTCTGGAAACACCATATATTTT
CDR3: CASSIRTESSGNTIYF
V: TRBV21-1
length: 16
J: TRBJ1-3
size: -
D: -

DNA: TGTGCCTGGAGTGTATTGGGGAACACCATATATTTT
CDR3: CAWSVLGNTIYF
V: TRBV30
length: 12
J: TRBJ1-3
size: once
D: -

DNA: TGCGCCAGCAGCTTGACGGGGGATAGCAATCAGCCCCAGCATTTT
CDR3: CASSLTGDSNQPQHF
V: TRBV5-1
length: 15
J: TRBJ1-5
size: once
D: -

DNA: TGTGCCAGCAGCGTAGGCCCGCAAGATCCCACTGAAGCTTTCTTT
CDR3: CASSVGPQDPTEAFF
V: TRBV9
length: 15
J: TRBJ1-1
size: -
D: -

DNA: TGTGCCAGTAGACAACCGGGGCCAACCAATGAGCAGTTCTTC
CDR3: CASRQPGPTNEQFF
V: TRBV19
length: 14
J: TRBJ2-1
size: few
D: -